The rows below give T cell receptor beta chains drawn from one sample of a study of T cells expressing NK-cell markers. TCRdb reprocessed the 5' RACE reads and stores each CDR3 protein as one record, lacking DNA. The sample table sets out 300,000 to 450,000 distinct CDR3 sequences. Sample: blood T cells: a sorted CD56 or NKG2C T cell subset, CD4+ or CD8+ T cells, or bulk PBMC T cells (not recorded which). Every receptor here comes from a man between 18 and 69 years old in good health. Both conserved end residues are part of each CDR3.

v_call: TRBV7-9; j_call: TRBJ1-1; cdr3_aa: CASSLAVQGGTEAFF
v_call: TRBV6-1; j_call: TRBJ1-5; cdr3_aa: CASSQPPDGRPQHF
v_call: TRBV2; j_call: TRBJ2-2; cdr3_aa: CASTLGRGTGELFF
v_call: TRBV6-5; j_call: TRBJ2-7; cdr3_aa: CASSYRGRGVDEQYF
v_call: TRBV2; j_call: TRBJ2-2; cdr3_aa: CASTGLRANTGELFF
v_call: TRBV12-3/TRBV12-4; j_call: TRBJ1-2; cdr3_aa: CASSIRTLRYGYTF
v_call: TRBV11-2; j_call: TRBJ1-4; cdr3_aa: CASNKGSLLEKLFF
v_call: TRBV11-3; j_call: TRBJ2-1; cdr3_aa: CASSLGTGRQNEQFF
v_call: TRBV15; j_call: TRBJ2-2; cdr3_aa: CATSAPDRGYTGELFF
v_call: TRBV5-6; j_call: TRBJ2-3; cdr3_aa: CASSFGTGVDTQYF
v_call: TRBV20-1; j_call: TRBJ2-2; cdr3_aa: CSASLRGGYTGELFF
v_call: TRBV20-1; j_call: TRBJ2-5; cdr3_aa: CSARVASGGPTQYF
v_call: TRBV11-2; j_call: TRBJ2-1; cdr3_aa: CASSLLLETYNEQFF
v_call: TRBV7-9; j_call: TRBJ1-3; cdr3_aa: CASSYMTNSGNTIYF
v_call: TRBV29-1; j_call: TRBJ1-4; cdr3_aa: CSVGPIAGAQEKLFF
v_call: TRBV10-3; j_call: TRBJ2-1; cdr3_aa: CAIGKTPGTSGGASYNEQFF
v_call: TRBV12-3/TRBV12-4; j_call: TRBJ1-1; cdr3_aa: CASSLQGFEAFF
v_call: TRBV29-1; j_call: TRBJ1-4; cdr3_aa: CSVEDRGANEKLFF
v_call: TRBV6-6; j_call: TRBJ1-2; cdr3_aa: CASTTGNYGYTF
v_call: TRBV20-1; j_call: TRBJ2-1; cdr3_aa: CSARINDREQFF
v_call: TRBV28; j_call: TRBJ1-1; cdr3_aa: CASSTQTGLVTEAFF
v_call: TRBV3-1; j_call: TRBJ2-3; cdr3_aa: CASRHGLAGSTDTQYF
v_call: TRBV11-2; j_call: TRBJ2-7; cdr3_aa: CASRKGQGVSYEQYF
v_call: TRBV5-6; j_call: TRBJ2-5; cdr3_aa: CASSFGGPQETQYF
v_call: TRBV6-5; j_call: TRBJ1-1; cdr3_aa: CASSYGLWRGSNTEAFF
v_call: TRBV7-6; j_call: TRBJ2-3; cdr3_aa: CASSLSGPLTDTQYF